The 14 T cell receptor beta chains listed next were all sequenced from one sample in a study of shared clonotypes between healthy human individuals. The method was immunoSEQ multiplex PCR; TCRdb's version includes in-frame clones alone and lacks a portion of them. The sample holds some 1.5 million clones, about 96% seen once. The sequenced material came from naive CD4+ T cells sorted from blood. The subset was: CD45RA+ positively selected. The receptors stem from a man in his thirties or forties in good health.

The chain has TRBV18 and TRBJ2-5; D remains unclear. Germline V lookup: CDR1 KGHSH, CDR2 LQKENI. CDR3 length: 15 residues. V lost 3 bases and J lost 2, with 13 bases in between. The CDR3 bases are TGTGCCAGCTCACCGATTCCATCTAGACAAGAGACCCAGTACTTC. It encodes CASSPIPSRQETQYF. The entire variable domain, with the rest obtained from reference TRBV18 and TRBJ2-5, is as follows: NAGVMQNPRHLVRRRGQEARLRCSPMKGHSHVYWYRQLPEEGLKFMVYLQKENIIDESGMPKERFSAEFPKEGPSILRIQQVVRGDSAAYFCASSPIPSRQETQYFGPGTRLLVL.

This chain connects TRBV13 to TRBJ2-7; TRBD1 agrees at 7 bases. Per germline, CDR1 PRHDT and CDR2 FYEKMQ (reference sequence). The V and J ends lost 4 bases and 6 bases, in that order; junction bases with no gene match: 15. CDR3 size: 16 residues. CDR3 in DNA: TGTGCCAGCAGCTCCGGAAAACTGACAGGGAAGTTCGAGCAGTACTTC. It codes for CASSSGKLTGKFEQYF.

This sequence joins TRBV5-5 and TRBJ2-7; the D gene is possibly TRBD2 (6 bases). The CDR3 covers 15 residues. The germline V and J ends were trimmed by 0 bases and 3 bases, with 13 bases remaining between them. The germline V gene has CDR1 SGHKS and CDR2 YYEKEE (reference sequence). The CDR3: CASSLDGGGLYEQYF. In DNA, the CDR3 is TGTGCCAGCAGCTTGGATGGGGGAGGCCTCTACGAGCAGTACTTC.

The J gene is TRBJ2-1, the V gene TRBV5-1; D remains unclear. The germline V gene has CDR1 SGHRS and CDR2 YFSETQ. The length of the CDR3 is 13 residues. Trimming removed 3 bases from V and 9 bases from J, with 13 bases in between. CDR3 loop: CASSSLVSVEQFF. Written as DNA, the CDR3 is TGCGCCAGCAGCTCCCTAGTCTCCGTTGAGCAGTTCTTC.

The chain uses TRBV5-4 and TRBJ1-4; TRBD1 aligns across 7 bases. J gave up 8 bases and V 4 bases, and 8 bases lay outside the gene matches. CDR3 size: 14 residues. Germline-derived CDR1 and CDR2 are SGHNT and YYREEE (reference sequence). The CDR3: CASSPVGGEEKLFF. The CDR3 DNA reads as TGTGCCAGCAGCCCGGTAGGGGGCGAAGAAAAACTGTTTTTT.

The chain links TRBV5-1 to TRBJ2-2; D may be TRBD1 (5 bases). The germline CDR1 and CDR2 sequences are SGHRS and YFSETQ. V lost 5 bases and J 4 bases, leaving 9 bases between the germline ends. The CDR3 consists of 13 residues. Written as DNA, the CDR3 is TGCGCCAGCAGACTAAGGGGCACCGGGGAGCTGTTTTTT. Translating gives CASRLRGTGELFF. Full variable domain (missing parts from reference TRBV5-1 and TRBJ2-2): KAGVTQTPRYLIKTRGQQVTLSCSPISGHRSVSWYQQTPGQGLQFLFEYFSETQRNKGNFPGRFSGRQFSNSRSEMNVSTLELGDSALYLCASRLRGTGELFFGEGSRLTVL.

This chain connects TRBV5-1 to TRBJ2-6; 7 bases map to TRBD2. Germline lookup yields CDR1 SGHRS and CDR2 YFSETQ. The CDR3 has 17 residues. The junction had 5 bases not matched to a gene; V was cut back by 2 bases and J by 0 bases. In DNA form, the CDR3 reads TGCGCCAGCAGCTTACGACTAGCTAACTCTGGGGCCAACGTCCTGACTTTC. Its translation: CASSLRLANSGANVLTF.

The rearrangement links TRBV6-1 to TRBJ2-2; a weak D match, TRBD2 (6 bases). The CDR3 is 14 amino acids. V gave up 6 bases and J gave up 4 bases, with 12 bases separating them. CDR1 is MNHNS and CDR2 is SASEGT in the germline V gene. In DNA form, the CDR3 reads TGTGCCAGCAGGAAGGTCGGGAGCACCGGGGAGCTGTTTTTT. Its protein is CASRKVGSTGELFF.

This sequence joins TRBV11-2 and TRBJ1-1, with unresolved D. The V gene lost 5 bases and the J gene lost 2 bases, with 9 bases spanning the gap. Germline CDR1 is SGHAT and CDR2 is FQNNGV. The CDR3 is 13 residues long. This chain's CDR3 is CASSNGANTEAFF. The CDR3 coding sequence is TGTGCCAGCAGCAACGGCGCTAACACTGAAGCTTTCTTT. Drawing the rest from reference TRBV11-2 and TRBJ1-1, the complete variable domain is EAGVAQSPRYKIIEKRQSVAFWCNPISGHATLYWYQQILGQGPKLLIQFQNNGVVDDSQLPKDRFSAERLKGVDSTLKIQPAKLEDSAVYLCASSNGANTEAFFGQGTRLTVV.

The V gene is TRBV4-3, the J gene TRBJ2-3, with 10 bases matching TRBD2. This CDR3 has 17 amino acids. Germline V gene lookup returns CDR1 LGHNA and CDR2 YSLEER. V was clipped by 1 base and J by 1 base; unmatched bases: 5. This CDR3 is CASSQGTSGIGTDTQYF. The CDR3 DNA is TGCGCCAGCAGCCAAGGCACTAGCGGGATAGGCACAGATACGCAGTATTTT.

The CDR3 sequence: CASSVGSEGGTQYF. The CDR3 DNA sequence: TGTGCCAGCAGCGTAGGAAGCGAGGGGGGGACCCAGTACTTC. V gene TRBV9 combines with J gene TRBJ2-5, with D perhaps TRBD1 or TRBD2 (6 bases each). V was trimmed by 0 bases and J by 7 bases, leaving 13 bases between them. Germline CDR1 reads SGDLS; CDR2 reads YYNGEE. The CDR3 is made up of 14 amino acids.

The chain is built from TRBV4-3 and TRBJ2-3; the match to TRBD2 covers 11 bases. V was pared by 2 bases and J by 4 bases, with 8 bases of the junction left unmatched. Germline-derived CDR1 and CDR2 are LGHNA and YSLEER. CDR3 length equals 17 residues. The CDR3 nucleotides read TGCGCCAGCAGCCAACTACTAGCGGGAGATGCCCCAGATACGCAGTATTTT. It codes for CASSQLLAGDAPDTQYF.

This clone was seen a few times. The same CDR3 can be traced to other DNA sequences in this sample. CDR3 loop: CAWSVGLNTEAFF. The CDR3 DNA follows: TGTGCCTGGAGTGTAGGGCTGAACACTGAAGCTTTCTTT. The rearrangement uses TRBV30 and TRBJ1-1; the D is unclear. Trimming shortened V by 0 bases and J by 0 bases, and 5 bases separated the two germline ends. Germline loops: CDR1 GTSNPN, CDR2 SVGIG (reference sequence). The CDR3 covers 13 residues.

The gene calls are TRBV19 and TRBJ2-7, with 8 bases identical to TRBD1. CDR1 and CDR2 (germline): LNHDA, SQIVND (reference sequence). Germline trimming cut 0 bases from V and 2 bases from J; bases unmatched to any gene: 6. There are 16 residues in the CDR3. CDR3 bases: TGTGCCAGTAGTATAGATCAAGCAGGGGGCCCCTACGAGCAGTACTTC. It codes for CASSIDQAGGPYEQYF.